The 15 T cell receptor beta chains reported below all come from one sample, sequenced in a study of shared clonotypes between healthy human individuals. Using immunoSEQ multiplex PCR, the repertoire was profiled, and TCRdb retains in-frame clones only, with some absent. The sample lists 2 million to 2.5 million clones; roughly 95% were seen once. Material for sequencing was naive CD4+ T cells sorted from blood. Subset described: CD45RA+ positively selected. The receptor set was obtained from a man aged 18 to 30 in good health.

The chain uses TRBV20-1 and TRBJ1-2; no clear D gene. V lost 7 bases, J lost 4 bases, and 10 bases lay in between. Germline CDR1 and CDR2: DFQATT and SNEGSKA (reference sequence). The CDR3 totals 11 residues. The CDR3 sequence: CSVSQPYGYTF. The CDR3 DNA is TGCAGTGTTAGCCAGCCCTATGGCTACACCTTC.

The chain recombines TRBV2 with TRBJ2-1; TRBD1 matches at 10 bases. Germline CDR1 reads SNHLY; CDR2 reads FYNNEI. Trimming cost V 5 bases and J 5 bases; bases outside gene matches: 6. The CDR3 spans 15 residues. The DNA for the CDR3 is TGTGCCAGCAGTCCGGACAGGGGGATGGACAATGAGCAGTTCTTC. Translating it yields CASSPDRGMDNEQFF.

J is TRBJ2-7 and V is TRBV7-9; the D gene is possibly TRBD1 (5 bases). V dropped 2 bases and J dropped 3 bases, with 11 bases sitting between them. The CDR3 is 14 amino acids. CDR1 and CDR2 from the germline V gene are SEHNR and FQNEAQ (reference sequence). The CDR3 spells CASSLRGGVYEQYF. The CDR3 nucleotides are TGTGCCAGCAGCTTAAGGGGCGGTGTCTACGAGCAGTACTTC.

This chain connects TRBV5-6 to TRBJ1-1, with D possibly matching TRBD1 (6 bases). CDR1 and CDR2 from the germline V gene are SGHDT and YYEEEE. The CDR3 extends over 16 amino acids. Trimming removed 1 base at V and 5 bases at J, with 18 bases between. CDR3 residues: CASSLWAAGAGTEAFF. DNA for the CDR3: TGTGCCAGCAGCTTGTGGGCCGCAGGGGCGGGTACTGAAGCTTTCTTT. Full variable domain (missing parts from reference TRBV5-6 and TRBJ1-1): DAGVTQSPTHLIKTRGQQVTLRCSPKSGHDTVSWYQQALGQGPQFIFQYYEEEERQRGNFPDRFSGHQFPNYSSELNVNALLLGDSALYLCASSLWAAGAGTEAFFGQGTRLTVV.

The rearrangement links TRBV30 to TRBJ1-3; D uncertain. Trimming cost V 3 bases and J 0 bases, with 9 bases left between them. The CDR3 loop spans 14 amino acids. Germline V gene data show CDR1 as GTSNPN and CDR2 as SVGIG (reference sequence). The CDR3, as DNA: TGTGCCTGGAGGAGGTGGGTCTCTGGAAACACCATATATTTT. This sequence encodes CAWRRWVSGNTIYF.

The chain combines TRBV7-2 with TRBJ1-2; possibly TRBD1 for D (6 bases). Germline loops: CDR1 SGHTA, CDR2 FQGNSA. Deletions cut 2 bases from V and 4 bases from J, with 8 bases between. The CDR3 runs 13 residues. The CDR3: CASSLQGFYGYTF. The CDR3 DNA sequence: TGTGCCAGCAGCTTACAGGGGTTCTATGGCTACACCTTC.

The chain couples TRBV5-4 to TRBJ1-4; D is undetermined. From germline, CDR1 is SGHNT and CDR2 YYREEE (reference sequence). The CDR3 is 15 residues long. The germline V and J ends were trimmed by 4 bases and 8 bases, with 18 bases remaining between them. The CDR3 loop is CASSPGGIRGEKLFF. The DNA for the CDR3 is TGTGCCAGCAGCCCGGGCGGGATACGGGGAGAAAAACTGTTTTTT.

This clone was counted ten times or more. The V call is TRBV5-6, the J call TRBJ2-2, with a weak D call TRBD1 (6 bases). The CDR3 length is 14 residues. V was clipped by 5 bases and J by 5 bases, with 13 bases between them. Germline V gene sequence: CDR1 SGHDT, CDR2 YYEEEE. CDR3 nucleotides: TGTGCCAGCAGGAAGGACAGAGGGACCGGGGAGCTGTTTTTT. Its translation is CASRKDRGTGELFF.

V gene TRBV30 combines with J gene TRBJ1-3; D is ambiguous. The CDR3 spans 13 residues. Trimming took 2 bases from V and 0 from J, leaving 5 bases between them. Germline V CDR1 and CDR2: GTSNPN, SVGIG (reference sequence). This chain's CDR3 is CAWSLASGNTIYF. DNA of the CDR3: TGTGCCTGGAGTTTGGCCTCTGGAAACACCATATATTTT.

The chain combines TRBV2 with TRBJ2-7; 7 bases fit TRBD2. CDR1 is SNHLY and CDR2 is FYNNEI in the germline V gene. The V and J ends lost 8 bases and 7 bases, in that order; junction bases with no gene match: 11. The CDR3 contains 13 residues. CDR3 sequence: CASLLVPGGEQYF. The CDR3 DNA is TGTGCCAGCTTGCTCGTGCCGGGGGGTGAGCAGTACTTC.

About this clone: Other DNA sequences in the sample encode the same CDR3. The chain joins TRBV5-1 to TRBJ2-5; D uncertain. Germline values: CDR1 SGHRS, CDR2 YFSETQ. V was shortened by 5 bases and J by 0 bases, with 8 bases between the two germline ends. The CDR3 length is 13 residues. CDR3 residues: CASSRDNQETQYF. The CDR3 nucleotides read TGCGCCAGCAGTCGCGACAACCAAGAGACCCAGTACTTC.

V is TRBV5-1 and J is TRBJ2-3, with 15 nucleotides matching TRBD2. The CDR3 length is 19 residues. The J segment lost 5 bases and the V segment lost 4 bases, leaving 14 bases of the junction unmatched. Germline V lookup: CDR1 SGHRS, CDR2 YFSETQ. The chain's CDR3 is CASSELGLAGGFSGDTQYF. CDR3 nucleotides: TGCGCCAGCAGCGAGCTCGGACTAGCGGGAGGGTTCTCCGGAGATACGCAGTATTTT.

The chain recombines TRBV25-1 with TRBJ2-7; 7 bases line up with TRBD2. Germline CDR1 reads MGHDK; CDR2 reads SYGVNS. The CDR3 length is 14 residues. The junction had 5 bases not matched to a gene; V was cut back by 0 bases and J by 6 bases. The CDR3 is CASSEYGRTSEQYF. The DNA for the CDR3 is TGTGCCAGCAGTGAATATGGACGGACTAGCGAGCAGTACTTC.

CDR3: CASSRGWSDQPQHF. The CDR3 DNA reads TGTGCCAGCAGTCGGGGATGGTCGGATCAGCCCCAGCATTTT. V is TRBV6-5 and J is TRBJ1-5; D gene unclear. Per germline, CDR1 MNHEY and CDR2 SVGAGI. The ends were cut back, 5 bases at V and 5 bases at J, with 13 bases in the middle. The length of the CDR3 is 14 residues.

The chain joins TRBV5-1 to TRBJ1-4; D call uncertain. The CDR3 has 15 residues. V was trimmed by 4 bases and J by 0 bases, leaving 10 bases between them. CDR1 is SGHRS and CDR2 is YFSETQ in the germline V gene. CDR3 sequence reads: CASSARGSTNEKLFF. In nucleotides, the CDR3 is TGCGCCAGCAGCGCCCGAGGGTCAACTAATGAAAAACTGTTTTTT. Together with reference TRBV5-1 and TRBJ1-4, the CDR3 gives the full variable domain: KAGVTQTPRYLIKTRGQQVTLSCSPISGHRSVSWYQQTPGQGLQFLFEYFSETQRNKGNFPGRFSGRQFSNSRSEMNVSTLELGDSALYLCASSARGSTNEKLFFGSGTQLSVL.